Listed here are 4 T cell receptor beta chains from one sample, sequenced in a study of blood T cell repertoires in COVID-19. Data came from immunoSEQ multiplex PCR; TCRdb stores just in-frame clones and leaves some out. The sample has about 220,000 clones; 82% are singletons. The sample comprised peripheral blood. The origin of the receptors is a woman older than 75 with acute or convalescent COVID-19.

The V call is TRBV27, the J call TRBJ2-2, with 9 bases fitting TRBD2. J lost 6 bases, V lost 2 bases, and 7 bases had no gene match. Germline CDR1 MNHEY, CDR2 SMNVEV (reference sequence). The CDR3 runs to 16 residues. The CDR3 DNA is TGTGCCAGCAGTTTAAGGAGCGGGGGGCCGCCCGGGGAGCTGTTTTTT. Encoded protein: CASSLRSGGPPGELFF.

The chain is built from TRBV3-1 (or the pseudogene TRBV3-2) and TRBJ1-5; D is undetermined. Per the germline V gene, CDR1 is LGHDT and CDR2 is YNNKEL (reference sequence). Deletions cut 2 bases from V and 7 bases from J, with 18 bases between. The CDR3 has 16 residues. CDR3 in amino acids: CASSQSERHFWQPQHF. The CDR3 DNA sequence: TGTGCCAGCAGCCAAAGTGAGAGACACTTTTGGCAGCCCCAGCATTTT.

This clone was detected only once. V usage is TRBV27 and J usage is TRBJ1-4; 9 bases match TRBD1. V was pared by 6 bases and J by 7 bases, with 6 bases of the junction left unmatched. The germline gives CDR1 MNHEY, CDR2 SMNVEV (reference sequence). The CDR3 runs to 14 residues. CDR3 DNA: TGTGCCAGCAGCCGAGGGGACAGGGCTGAAAAACTGTTTTTT. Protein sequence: CASSRGDRAEKLFF.

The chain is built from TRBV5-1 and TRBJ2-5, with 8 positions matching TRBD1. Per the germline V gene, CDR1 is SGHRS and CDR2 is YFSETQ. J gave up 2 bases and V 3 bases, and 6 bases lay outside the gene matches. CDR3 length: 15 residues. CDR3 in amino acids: CASSWTGSGQETQYF. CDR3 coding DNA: TGCGCCAGCAGCTGGACAGGGTCGGGGCAAGAGACCCAGTACTTC.